This T cell receptor beta chain was recorded in a study of T cell repertoires in cytomegalovirus infection. Germline lookup yields CDR1 MNHEY and CDR2 SMNVEV (reference sequence). Deletions cut 2 bases from V and 6 bases from J, with 13 bases between. The CDR3 runs 14 residues. TCRdb re-derived calls from the reads in MiXCR, one entry per CDR3 protein. The sample carries roughly 860,000 distinct CDR3 sequences, approximately 32% recorded once. Worth noting for this clonotype: Its antigen remains unknown.

The receptor was derived from a human donor in good health (CMV status not recorded). Some clones in this sample may be carry-over from other donors' samples. The chain employs TRBV27 and TRBJ1-2; a possible D gene is TRBD1 (5 bases). The specimen comprised cultured CD8+ T cells from PBMCs, sampled from culture after CMV antigen stimulation. The CDR3 here is CASSLRDGPNGYTF. CDR3 nucleotides: TGTGCCAGCAGTTTAAGGGACGGACCAAATGGCTACACCTTC.